These 26 T cell receptor beta chains came from one sample sequenced in a study of T cell responses to AZD1222 COVID-19 vaccine. Some clones are missing from TCRdb's copy, which holds only in-frame ones; the method was immunoSEQ multiplex PCR. This table has fewer than 120,000 clones, roughly nine tenths appearing once. Specimen: peripheral blood, collected on day 0 of AZD1222 vaccination. These receptors originate from an adult in good health.

This CDR3 reads CSVKEVESTLDTQYF. CDR3 DNA: TGCAGCGTGAAAGAGGTGGAGAGTACTTTAGATACGCAGTATTTT. The J gene is TRBJ2-3, the V gene TRBV29-1; D not certain. The germline CDR1 and CDR2 sequences are SQVTM and ANQGSEA. Between the trimmed V and J ends, which lost 6 bases and 5 bases, there was a span of 21 bases. This CDR3 has 15 amino acids.

The gene calls are TRBV19 and TRBJ1-4, with D possibly being TRBD1 (5 bases). The CDR3 runs to 13 residues. CDR1 LNHDA and CDR2 SQIVND come from the germline V gene (reference sequence). V was pared by 8 bases and J by 7 bases, with 14 bases between. The DNA of the CDR3 is TGTGCCAGTCAACCCAGGGAAGGTGAAAAACTGTTTTTT. Its translation: CASQPREGEKLFF.

The genes are TRBV3-1 (or the pseudogene TRBV3-2) and TRBJ2-2, with D uncertain. The CDR3 extends over 13 amino acids. In germline, CDR1 is LGHDT, CDR2 YNNKEL (reference sequence). V lost 3 bases to trimming and J lost 3 bases, with 5 bases between them. This CDR3 reads CASSQGDTGELFF. CDR3 nucleotide sequence: TGTGCCAGCAGCCAGGGTGACACCGGGGAGCTGTTTTTT.

J is TRBJ1-6 and V is TRBV28; TRBD1 is a possible D gene (5 bases). This CDR3 is built from 16 residues. V lost 7 bases to trimming and J lost 0 bases, with 13 bases between them. Germline V lookup: CDR1 MDHEN, CDR2 SYDVKM. CDR3 DNA: TGTGCCAGCACTCCCCAGGGAGGCTCCTATAATTCACCCCTCCACTTT. Translation gives CASTPQGGSYNSPLHF.

V and J are TRBV5-1 and TRBJ1-3; 7 nucleotides match TRBD1. V dropped 4 bases and J dropped 7; count of bases not matched to a gene: 5. Germline CDR1 reads SGHRS; CDR2 reads YFSETQ. The length of the CDR3 is 13 residues. The DNA of the CDR3 is TGCGCCAGCAGCCTGGGGACAGTCAACACCATATATTTT. This translates into CASSLGTVNTIYF.

The chain couples TRBV21-1 to TRBJ2-5; TRBD1 was called by the table and not checked on the DNA. TRBV21-1 is termed a pseudogene. The CDR3 loop spans 14 amino acids. CDR3 region: CASSRAGGRETQYF. The CDR3, as DNA: TGTGCCAGCAGCCGGGCTGGGGGCAGGGAGACCCAGTACTTC.

This rearrangement joins TRBV11-3 to TRBJ1-3; D is unclear. The CDR3 runs 14 residues. Germline CDR1 is SGHNT and CDR2 is YENEEA. The germline V and J ends were trimmed by 4 bases and 4 bases, with 11 bases remaining between them. CDR3 region: CASSSYPGGNTIYF. The CDR3 nucleotides read TGTGCCAGCAGCTCCTACCCCGGAGGAAACACCATATATTTT.

The chain combines TRBV28 with TRBJ2-1, with D possibly TRBD2 on 6 matching bases. Per germline, CDR1 MDHEN and CDR2 SYDVKM. V lost 7 bases and J lost 0, with 16 bases in between. The CDR3 covers 16 residues. The CDR3 region is CASNMGGLSSYNEQFF. The DNA for the CDR3 is TGTGCCAGCAACATGGGGGGACTTAGCTCCTACAATGAGCAGTTCTTC.

The V gene is TRBV20-1, the J gene TRBJ2-5; D uncertain. The CDR3 spans 11 residues. V lost 6 bases and J 5 bases, leaving 10 bases between the germline ends. Germline-derived CDR1 and CDR2 are DFQATT and SNEGSKA (reference sequence). The CDR3 region has the DNA TGCAGTGCCGTCTGGACGGAGACCCAGTACTTC. It is translated as CSAVWTETQYF.

DNA for the CDR3: TGTGCCAGCAGCTTAGGAGGGGACAAAAACATTCAGTACTTC. It translates to CASSLGGDKNIQYF. The chain uses TRBV7-2 and TRBJ2-4; D may correspond to TRBD1 or TRBD2 (5 bases each). Germline V lookup: CDR1 SGHTA, CDR2 FQGNSA. This CDR3 is built from 14 residues. The V end lost 1 base, the J end lost 3 bases, and 7 bases lay between the germline ends. The variable domain in full, with the rest retrieved from reference TRBV7-2 and TRBJ2-4, is GAGVSQSPSNKVTEKGKDVELRCDPISGHTALYWYRQSLGQGLEFLIYFQGNSAPDKSGLPSDRFSAERTGGSVSTLTIQRTQQEDSAVYLCASSLGGDKNIQYFGAGTRLSVL.

The chain uses TRBV5-1 and TRBJ2-1, with D possibly TRBD1 on 5 matching bases. The ends were cut back, 1 base at V and 8 bases at J, with 22 bases in the middle. Looked up from germline, CDR1 is SGHRS and CDR2 is YFSETQ. CDR3 size: 17 residues. The chain's CDR3 is CASSLSRQGLLLDEQFF. For the CDR3, the DNA is TGCGCCAGCAGCTTGTCGAGGCAGGGCCTCCTTTTGGATGAGCAGTTCTTC.

The V and J genes are TRBV19 and TRBJ1-2; no clear D. CDR3 length: 12 residues. Germline V gene sequence: CDR1 LNHDA, CDR2 SQIVND (reference sequence). V lost 5 bases to trimming and J lost 2 bases, with 6 bases between them. The CDR3 sequence is CASSHPNYGYTF. In DNA, the CDR3 is TGTGCCAGTAGTCACCCGAACTATGGCTACACCTTC.

The CDR3 DNA is TGTGCCAGTAACGGGGGTAATCAGCCCCAGCATTTT. As protein: CASNGGNQPQHF. The chain links TRBV19 to TRBJ1-5; maybe TRBD1 (5 bases). The V end was cut by 7 bases, the J end by 4 bases, with 8 bases between. This CDR3 has 12 amino acids. Germline V gene sequence: CDR1 LNHDA, CDR2 SQIVND (reference sequence).

The V gene is TRBV9, the J gene TRBJ1-3; no reliable D call. Germline loops: CDR1 SGDLS, CDR2 YYNGEE. This CDR3 comprises 13 residues. Deletions cut 1 base from V and 4 bases from J, with 6 bases between. CDR3 coding DNA: TGTGCCAGCAGCGTAAGCGGGGGAAACACCATATATTTT. It is translated as CASSVSGGNTIYF.

This clone was observed a single time. This rearrangement joins TRBV23-1 to TRBJ1-5; the D gene is possibly TRBD1 (6 bases). TRBV23-1 qualifies as an ORF whose function is uncertain. With 9 bases removed from V and 0 bases from J, the gap between germline ends came to 9 bases. The CDR3 length is 13 residues. The CDR3 here is CARQGYSNQPQHF. The CDR3 DNA sequence: TGCGCCAGACAGGGATATAGCAATCAGCCCCAGCATTTT.

Only a few counts were recorded for this clone. The chain has TRBV3-1 (or the pseudogene TRBV3-2) and TRBJ1-2; D possibly corresponds to TRBD1 (6 bases). Trimming took off 3 bases at V and 8 bases at J, with 16 bases between the two ends. In germline, CDR1 is LGHDT, CDR2 YNNKEL (reference sequence). The CDR3 totals 14 residues. DNA of the CDR3: TGTGCCAGCAGCCATCCAGGGGACGCTCGGGGCTACACCTTC. It specifies CASSHPGDARGYTF.

The V and J genes are TRBV12-5 and TRBJ2-5; 11 bases align to TRBD2. The germline gives CDR1 LGHNT, CDR2 FRNRAP. The trim removed 4 bases at V and 2 bases at J, leaving 9 bases unmatched. This CDR3 is built from 17 residues. The CDR3 DNA reads as TGTGCTAGTGGTTCCCCTCAGACTAGCGGGAAACAAGAGACCCAGTACTTC. Protein sequence: CASGSPQTSGKQETQYF.

The V gene is TRBV4-2, the J gene TRBJ2-2, with D perhaps matching TRBD1 (5 bases). Germline CDR1 LGHNA, CDR2 YNFKEQ. The CDR3 loop spans 15 amino acids. The ends were cut back, 3 bases at V and 0 bases at J, with 8 bases in the middle. CDR3 amino acids: CASSQDNSNTGELFF. The DNA for the CDR3 is TGTGCCAGCAGCCAGGACAATTCGAACACCGGGGAGCTGTTTTTT.

Concerning this clone: The junction departs from germline at one end; a sequencing error may be responsible. The V gene is TRBV7-7, the J gene TRBJ2-3; tentative D call: TRBD1 (6 bases). The CDR3 has 15 amino acids. Looked up from germline, CDR1 is SSHAT and CDR2 is FNYEAQ (reference sequence). The CDR3 reads CASSLGRGLPDTQYF. Written as DNA, the CDR3 is TGTGCTAGCAGCTTGGGCAGGGGTTTACCAGATACGCAGTATTTT.

The chain links TRBV28 to TRBJ2-5; tentative D call: TRBD2 (5 bases). CDR3 length: 14 amino acids. Germline V lookup: CDR1 MDHEN, CDR2 SYDVKM. Deletions cut 2 bases from V and 5 bases from J, with 12 bases between. The CDR3 is CASSLMKGDETQYF. Written as DNA, the CDR3 is TGTGCCAGCAGTTTAATGAAGGGAGACGAGACCCAGTACTTC.

The chain has TRBV18 and TRBJ2-2; TRBD1 agrees at 7 bases. The CDR3 runs to 16 residues. The germline V gene has CDR1 KGHSH and CDR2 LQKENI. With V trimmed by 3 bases and J by 0 bases, 4 bases remained unmatched. The CDR3 sequence is CASSPRDSPNTGELFF. As DNA, the CDR3 is TGTGCCAGCTCACCTCGGGACAGCCCGAACACCGGGGAGCTGTTTTTT.

The V gene is TRBV6-4, the J gene TRBJ1-2; D might be TRBD1 (5 bases). Germline-derived CDR1 and CDR2 are MRHNA and SNTAGT. V lost 0 bases, J lost 4 bases, and 9 bases lay in between. The CDR3 consists of 14 residues. The CDR3 DNA sequence: TGTGCCAGCAGTGACTCGGCAGGGACCTATGGCTACACCTTC. As protein: CASSDSAGTYGYTF.

This chain links TRBV3-1 (or the pseudogene TRBV3-2) with TRBJ2-7; no reliable D call. V lost 4 bases to trimming and J lost 2 bases, with 6 bases between them. Germline V gene sequence: CDR1 LGHDT, CDR2 YNNKEL (reference sequence). The CDR3 loop spans 12 amino acids. The CDR3 spells CASSRTTYEQYF. The CDR3 region has the DNA TGTGCCAGCAGCCGGACCACCTACGAGCAGTACTTC.

The chain combines TRBV12-3 or TRBV12-4 with TRBJ1-1, with D hard to call. Trimming left V 3 bases short and J 5 bases short, with 10 bases between. This CDR3 comprises 13 residues. The CDR3 nucleotides read TGTGCCAGCAGTTTCGGCAGGCATACTGAAGCTTTCTTT. This codes for CASSFGRHTEAFF.

The chain uses TRBV11-2 and TRBJ1-3; D is perhaps TRBD1 (5 bases). V shed 0 bases and J shed 6 bases, with 12 bases lying between them. This CDR3 comprises 15 residues. CDR1 SGHAT and CDR2 FQNNGV come from the germline V gene. CDR3 DNA sequence: TGTGCCAGCAGCTTAGAATCCGCAGGGCAAAACACCATATATTTT. It specifies CASSLESAGQNTIYF.

This chain connects TRBV7-2 to TRBJ2-1; maybe TRBD2 (6 bases). Trimming took 6 bases from V and 0 from J, leaving 18 bases between them. This CDR3 is built from 17 residues. Germline assignment: CDR1 SGHTA and CDR2 FQGNSA. The CDR3 bases are TGTGCCAGCAGGCCCGGGGGTACCTGGAGCTCCTACAATGAGCAGTTCTTC. This sequence encodes CASRPGGTWSSYNEQFF.